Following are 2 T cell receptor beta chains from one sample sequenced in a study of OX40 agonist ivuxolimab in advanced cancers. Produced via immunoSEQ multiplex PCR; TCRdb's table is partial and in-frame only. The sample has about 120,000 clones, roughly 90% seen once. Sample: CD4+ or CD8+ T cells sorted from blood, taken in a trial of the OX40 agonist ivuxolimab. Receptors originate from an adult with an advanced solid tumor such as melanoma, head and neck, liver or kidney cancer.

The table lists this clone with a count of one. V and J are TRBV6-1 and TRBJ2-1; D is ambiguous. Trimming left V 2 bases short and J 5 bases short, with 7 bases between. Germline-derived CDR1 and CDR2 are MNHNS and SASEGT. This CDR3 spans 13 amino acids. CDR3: CASSESLNNEQFF. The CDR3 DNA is TGTGCCAGCAGTGAATCCCTGAACAATGAGCAGTTCTTC.

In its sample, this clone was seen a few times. The CDR3 nucleotides are TGTGCCAGCAGCTTAGGGGCGACTCATCAGCCCCAGCATTTT. Residues: CASSLGATHQPQHF. V gene TRBV7-9 combines with J gene TRBJ1-5, with no clear D. This CDR3 contains 14 residues. Trimming shortened V by 1 base and J by 5 bases, and 9 bases separated the two germline ends. Per germline, CDR1 SEHNR and CDR2 FQNEAQ (reference sequence). Complete variable domain (other parts from reference TRBV7-9 and TRBJ1-5): DTGVSQNPRHKITKRGQNVTFRCDPISEHNRLYWYRQTLGQGPEFLTYFQNEAQLEKSRLLSDRFSAERPKGSFSTLEIQRTEQGDSAMYLCASSLGATHQPQHFGDGTRLSIL.